This TCR beta chain was documented in a study of cytomegalovirus exposure and HLA in healthy donors. As for the study in general: Most donors, approximately 82% of approximately 400 genotyped, fell in the Caucasian-associated ancestry cluster. Whole-study results and caveats: In a later analysis, TCR beta V- and J-gene trimming was associated with a missense DCLRE1C variant.

In the case of this clone: Its target is unknown.

With 0 bases removed from V and 11 bases from J, the gap between germline ends came to 16 bases. The CDR3 length is 14 residues. The germline gives CDR1 LGHNT, CDR2 FRNRAP. Vbeta (60) and Jbeta (13) primers were used in the PCR. TCRdb keeps only in-frame clones here, not all; method: immunoSEQ multiplex PCR. In the table there are about 120,000 clones, about 75% of which are singletons. In nominal health when sampled, donors likely had unrecorded immune exposures nonetheless. The gene calls are TRBV12-5 and TRBJ2-5, with a possible D match to TRBD1 (5 bases). Specimen: PBMCs. This receptor was obtained from a man aged 60 to 69 in good health and CMV-seropositive. CDR3 DNA sequence: TGTGCTAGTGGTTTGGTTGGGCAAGAACGACAGCAGTACTTC. Protein sequence: CASGLVGQERQQYF. Supplemented by reference TRBV12-5 and TRBJ2-5, the full variable domain reads DARVTQTPRHKVTEMGQEVTMRCQPILGHNTVFWYRQTMMQGLELLAYFRNRAPLDDSGMPKDRFSAEMPDATLATLKIQPSEPRDSAVYFCASGLVGQERQQYFGPGTRLLVL.